One sample yielded the 10 T cell receptor beta chains listed below, sequenced in a study of immune characterization of retroperitoneal liposarcoma. TCRdb analysed the PCR reads with MiXCR anew, one entry per CDR3 protein. This table holds around 11,000 distinct CDR3 sequences, about 39% found once. Source material: tumor tissue. The receptors were gathered from a male donor with retroperitoneal liposarcoma.

The chain uses TRBV6-1 and TRBJ2-1, with TRBD2 matching over 13 bases. The CDR3 is 15 amino acids. With 4 bases clipped from V and 13 bases from J, the junction kept 10 bases outside the gene matches. Germline V gene lookup returns CDR1 MNHNS and CDR2 SASEGT. DNA of the CDR3: TGTGCCAGCAGTGCAGGGACTAGCGGGGAAGAGACCCAGTTCTTC. Translating it yields CASSAGTSGEETQFF.

The V gene is TRBV6-8, the J gene TRBJ2-3, with D uncertain. V was trimmed by 5 bases and J by 5 bases, leaving 11 bases between them. Germline CDR1 and CDR2: MNHGY and SAAAGT. The CDR3 runs to 13 residues. As DNA, the CDR3 is TGTGCCAGCAGTGTAAGCCGTGTAGATACGCAGTATTTT. Its translation: CASSVSRVDTQYF.

This clonotype has more than one count but fewer than ten. In DNA, the CDR3 is TGTGCCAGCAGCCCTGGACAGGGGAGCACTGAAGCTTTCTTT. This translates into CASSPGQGSTEAFF. The chain links TRBV11-1 to TRBJ1-1, with 9 bases fitting TRBD1. Unmatched junction bases numbered 5, after V lost 5 bases and J lost 4 bases. The CDR3 consists of 14 residues. Germline V gene sequence: CDR1 SGHAT, CDR2 FQDESV (reference sequence). Together with reference TRBV11-1 and TRBJ1-1, the CDR3 gives the full variable domain: EAEVAQSPRYKITEKSQAVAFWCDPISGHATLYWYRQILGQGPELLVQFQDESVVDDSQLPKDRFSAERLKGVDSTLKIQPAELGDSAMYLCASSPGQGSTEAFFGQGTRLTVV.

This clonotype has ten or more counts. The V gene is TRBV6-1, the J gene TRBJ2-1, with 9 bases identical to TRBD1. The germline V gene encodes CDR1 MNHNS and CDR2 SASEGT. CDR3 size: 14 residues. V dropped 6 bases and J dropped 10; count of bases not matched to a gene: 10. CDR3 in amino acids: CASREPGQGVEQFF. CDR3 coding DNA: TGTGCCAGCAGGGAACCGGGACAGGGAGTCGAGCAGTTCTTC.

In its sample, this clonotype was seen a few times. This chain uses TRBV6-1 with TRBJ2-5; D might be TRBD1 or TRBD2, each matching 5 bases. The J call is uncertain, as TRBJ2-7 better fits the DNA end. Germline V lookup: CDR1 MNHNS, CDR2 SASEGT. The CDR3 covers 13 residues. CDR3 protein: CASTRDLSYEQYF. CDR3 nucleotides: TGTGCCAGCACCCGGGACCTCTCCTACGAGCAGTACTTC.

The table lists this clonotype with a few counts. J is TRBJ2-3 and V is TRBV6-1; perhaps TRBD1 as D (5 bases). Trimming removed 6 bases from V and 5 bases from J, with 12 bases in between. This CDR3 has 13 amino acids. Germline V gives CDR1 MNHNS, CDR2 SASEGT. The CDR3 nucleotides read TGTGCCAGCAGGCAGGGCTTTAGAGATACGCAGTATTTT. It translates to CASRQGFRDTQYF.

V is TRBV6-1 and J is TRBJ2-5; 10 bases fit TRBD2. The J call may be in error: the DNA end matches TRBJ2-7 better. The CDR3 has 15 amino acids. Germline V gene data show CDR1 as MNHNS and CDR2 as SASEGT. The CDR3 region is CASSHQTSGYYEQYF. The CDR3 DNA is TGTGCCAGCAGTCACCAGACTAGCGGGTACTACGAGCAGTACTTC.

In the case of this clonotype: A junction boundary mismatches the germline segment, possibly from a read error. The chain has TRBV7-2 and TRBJ2-6; no firm D call. This CDR3 is 12 amino acids long. The V gene's germline CDR1 is SGHTA and CDR2 FQGNSA. In DNA form, the CDR3 reads TGTGTCAGCAGAGCTGGGGCCAACGTCCTGACTTTC. Its translation: CVSRAGANVLTF.

This clonotype was counted many times. The chain joins TRBV5-1 to TRBJ2-5; D is uncertain. The CDR3 covers 16 residues. Trimming removed 5 bases at V and 1 base at J, with 18 bases between. Germline CDR1 SGHRS, CDR2 YFSETQ. DNA for the CDR3: TGCGCCAGCAGTGGGCAAGGCGGTGGGTCCCAAGAGACCCAGTACTTC. The encoded protein is CASSGQGGGSQETQYF.

The rearrangement uses TRBV6-5 and TRBJ2-3; D perhaps matches TRBD2 (6 bases). The length of the CDR3 is 16 residues. The germline gives CDR1 MNHEY, CDR2 SVGAGI. V was pared by 0 bases and J by 0 bases, with 10 bases between. The chain's CDR3 is CASSYSIAASTDTQYF. The CDR3 DNA follows: TGTGCCAGCAGTTACTCGATAGCGGCTAGCACAGATACGCAGTATTTT.